Below, 9 T cell receptor beta chains from the same sample are listed, as sequenced in a study of blood T cell repertoires in COVID-19. Method: immunoSEQ multiplex PCR; TCRdb's copy keeps in-frame clones and lacks some. The table has roughly 100,000 clones, approximately 90% seen once. Sequenced material: peripheral blood. The receptors here all came from a man aged 50 to 60 with acute or convalescent COVID-19.

CDR3 loop: CASSSPWGGTEAFF. The CDR3 DNA is TGTGCCAGCAGTTCGCCCTGGGGGGGCACTGAAGCTTTCTTT. The chain carries TRBV28 and TRBJ1-1; TRBD1 is a possible D gene (5 bases). Trimming removed 4 bases from V and 4 bases from J, with 13 bases in between. CDR1 is MDHEN, CDR2 SYDVKM, per germline. The CDR3 contains 14 residues.

The chain carries TRBV11-3 and TRBJ2-2; 10 bases fit TRBD2. There are 16 residues in the CDR3. The germline V gene has CDR1 SGHNT and CDR2 YENEEA. Trimming removed 5 bases from V and 4 bases from J; junction bases left unmatched: 7. The CDR3 spells CASSQDSGGATGELFF. The CDR3 region has the DNA TGTGCCAGCAGCCAAGACAGCGGGGGGGCCACCGGGGAGCTGTTTTTT.

In this sample, this clone turned up once. V gene TRBV29-1 combines with J gene TRBJ1-2; unclear D gene. CDR1 is SQVTM, CDR2 ANQGSEA, per germline. The CDR3 length is 14 residues. V was cut by 4 bases and J by 7 bases, with 19 bases left in between. CDR3 in amino acids: CSVGQEVAMGGYTF. In nucleotides, the CDR3 is TGCAGCGTTGGGCAGGAAGTGGCTATGGGTGGCTACACCTTC.

This chain uses TRBV13 with TRBJ2-7; D is perhaps TRBD1 (5 bases). V lost 0 bases to trimming and J lost 3 bases, with 6 bases between them. Germline CDR1 and CDR2: PRHDT and FYEKMQ (reference sequence). The CDR3 contains 13 residues. CDR3 protein: CASSLGTGYEQYF. CDR3 DNA: TGTGCCAGCAGCTTAGGAACAGGCTACGAGCAGTACTTC.

The chain is built from TRBV18 and TRBJ2-7; maybe TRBD1 (6 bases). CDR3 size: 18 residues. Germline CDR1 and CDR2: KGHSH and LQKENI. V lost 2 bases and J lost 3, with 23 bases in between. CDR3 sequence reads: CASSPRRTEATGSYEQYF. Written as DNA, the CDR3 is TGTGCCAGCTCACCAAGAAGGACCGAAGCGACAGGAAGCTACGAGCAGTACTTC.

The gene calls are TRBV7-9 and TRBJ1-1; TRBD1 is a possible D gene (6 bases). The CDR3 has 12 amino acids. The germline V gene encodes CDR1 SEHNR and CDR2 FQNEAQ (reference sequence). Trimming shortened V by 5 bases and J by 7 bases, and 11 bases separated the two germline ends. The DNA for the CDR3 is TGTGCCAGCAGCCTTAACAGGGATGAAGCTTTCTTT. It is translated as CASSLNRDEAFF.

The chain carries TRBV28 and TRBJ2-1; the D is unclear. The V end lost 8 bases, the J end lost 5 bases, and 7 bases lay between the germline ends. Germline V gene sequence: CDR1 MDHEN, CDR2 SYDVKM. The CDR3 extends over 11 amino acids. The CDR3 loop reads CASETNNEQFF. The CDR3 DNA reads TGTGCCAGCGAAACAAACAATGAGCAGTTCTTC. Full variable domain (outside the CDR3, taken from reference TRBV28 and TRBJ2-1): DVKVTQSSRYLVKRTGEKVFLECVQDMDHENMFWYRQDPGLGLRLIYFSYDVKMKEKGDIPEGYSVSREKKERFSLILESASTNQTSMYLCASETNNEQFFGPGTRLTVL.

This clone was seen just once. The chain couples TRBV4-2 to TRBJ1-2; a possible D gene is TRBD1 (6 bases). CDR1 LGHNA and CDR2 YNFKEQ come from the germline V gene. The CDR3 consists of 14 residues. V lost 1 base to trimming and J lost 8 bases, with 14 bases between them. The CDR3 reads CASSQAQGFEGYTF. CDR3 nucleotide sequence: TGTGCCAGCAGCCAAGCTCAGGGGTTCGAGGGCTACACCTTC.

This rearrangement joins TRBV5-1 to TRBJ2-6, with 10 bases aligning to TRBD1. The V and J ends lost 4 bases and 2 bases, in that order; junction bases with no gene match: 6. The CDR3 runs to 17 residues. CDR1 and CDR2 from the germline V gene are SGHRS and YFSETQ. The CDR3 sequence: CASSGGQGLAGANVLTF. In DNA, the CDR3 is TGCGCCAGCAGCGGGGGACAGGGGCTTGCTGGGGCCAACGTCCTGACTTTC.